This TCR beta chain was profiled in a study of blood T cell repertoires in COVID-19 (dated by TCRdb to the early 2020s). Study-wide context: The collaborator samples originated in the United States, Italy and Spain and spanned the acute and convalescent phases of COVID-19. The prospective study material was composed of cDNA or gDNA derived from T cells, B-cell-depleted T cells, or PBMCs. Deeply sampled blood TCRbeta repertoires from subjects exposed to, actively infected with, or recovered from COVID-19 were included in the dataset. The repertoires were released in a freely available public database meant as a resource for research on the immune response to SARS-CoV-2. The samples were drawn from two sources: the first 160 participants of the ongoing ImmuneRACE study, and 1,254 subjects contributed by 6 global collaborators. A de-identified subject ID, COVID-19 status, age in years and sex were almost always included in the sample metadata. Where available, HLA class I and class II types were taken from metadata supplied by the sample provider and were not determined by assay-based typing.

One collaborating source in Seattle enrolled patients during active infection and followed them longitudinally through the course of disease. The collaborating institutions used their own protocols to collect whole blood in K2EDTA tubes. Collaborator samples were shipped for TCRbeta analysis as frozen whole blood, isolated PBMCs, or DNA extracted from either sample type. What the work shows at the level of the full study, not this receptor alone: The quantity of clinical and demographic metadata differed by source and by participant and was supplied without curation.

Taken from cysteine to phenylalanine, the CDR3 has 13 residues. Kept here is only the CDR3 DNA, which spans 39 bases and is read in frame from base 1. Trimming at the junction amounts to 4 bases on V and 6 bases on J, and the germline ends lie 10 bases apart. CDR1 and CDR2, looked up from the germline V gene (reference sequence), are MNHEY and SMNVEV. About this clone itself: Its recognized antigen is unknown. Base quality data are lacking; no much larger clone is found one base away.

The immunoSEQ Assay, a bias-controlled multiplex PCR, was used to amplify TCRbeta CDR3 regions from genomic DNA. Under the source paper's analysis protocol: Nucleated cell counts per sample were estimated from amplification of reference gene primers within the assay. To quantify the absolute abundance of each unique TCRbeta CDR3 rearrangement, sequence reads were collapsed and filtered. For each sample, productive Simpson clonality was calculated by taking the square root of Simpson's diversity index across productive rearrangements. The clones in this table, taken by TCRdb from immuneACCESS, are in-frame only. Not every clone is retained; where verified, under half of the shortfall comes from an unresolved V gene, and the cause of the rest is unknown. The V and J calls and the clone size are those of that table, but D and trimming were determined from the DNA. This sample comprises about 330,000 clones, about 87% of them detected only once. The ten top clones hold approximately 9.9% of the sample.

The chain is encoded by TRBV27 joined to TRBJ2-1; TRBD1 is a possible D gene, resting on 6 matching bases. The sample consisted of peripheral blood. The receptor was isolated from a man aged 30-40 years with COVID-19, enrolled during active disease. The nucleotide sequence reads as follows: TGTGCCAGCAGTTCACAGGGCACCAATGAGCAGTTCTTC. Translation gives CASSSQGTNEQFF.